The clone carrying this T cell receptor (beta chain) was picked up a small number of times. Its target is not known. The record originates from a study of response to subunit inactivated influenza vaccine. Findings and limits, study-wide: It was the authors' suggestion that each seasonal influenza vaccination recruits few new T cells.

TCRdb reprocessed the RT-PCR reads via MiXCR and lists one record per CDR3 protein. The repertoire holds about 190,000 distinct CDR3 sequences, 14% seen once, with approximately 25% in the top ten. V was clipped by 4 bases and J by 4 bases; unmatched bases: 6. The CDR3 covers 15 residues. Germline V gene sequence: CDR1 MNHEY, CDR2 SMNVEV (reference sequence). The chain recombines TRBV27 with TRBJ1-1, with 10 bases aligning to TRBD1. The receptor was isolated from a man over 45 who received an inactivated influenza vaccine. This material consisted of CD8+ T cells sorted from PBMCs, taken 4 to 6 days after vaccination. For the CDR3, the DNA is TGTGCCAGCAGTTCCTCGACAGGGGGCTTCACTGAAGCTTTCTTT. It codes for CASSSSTGGFTEAFF.